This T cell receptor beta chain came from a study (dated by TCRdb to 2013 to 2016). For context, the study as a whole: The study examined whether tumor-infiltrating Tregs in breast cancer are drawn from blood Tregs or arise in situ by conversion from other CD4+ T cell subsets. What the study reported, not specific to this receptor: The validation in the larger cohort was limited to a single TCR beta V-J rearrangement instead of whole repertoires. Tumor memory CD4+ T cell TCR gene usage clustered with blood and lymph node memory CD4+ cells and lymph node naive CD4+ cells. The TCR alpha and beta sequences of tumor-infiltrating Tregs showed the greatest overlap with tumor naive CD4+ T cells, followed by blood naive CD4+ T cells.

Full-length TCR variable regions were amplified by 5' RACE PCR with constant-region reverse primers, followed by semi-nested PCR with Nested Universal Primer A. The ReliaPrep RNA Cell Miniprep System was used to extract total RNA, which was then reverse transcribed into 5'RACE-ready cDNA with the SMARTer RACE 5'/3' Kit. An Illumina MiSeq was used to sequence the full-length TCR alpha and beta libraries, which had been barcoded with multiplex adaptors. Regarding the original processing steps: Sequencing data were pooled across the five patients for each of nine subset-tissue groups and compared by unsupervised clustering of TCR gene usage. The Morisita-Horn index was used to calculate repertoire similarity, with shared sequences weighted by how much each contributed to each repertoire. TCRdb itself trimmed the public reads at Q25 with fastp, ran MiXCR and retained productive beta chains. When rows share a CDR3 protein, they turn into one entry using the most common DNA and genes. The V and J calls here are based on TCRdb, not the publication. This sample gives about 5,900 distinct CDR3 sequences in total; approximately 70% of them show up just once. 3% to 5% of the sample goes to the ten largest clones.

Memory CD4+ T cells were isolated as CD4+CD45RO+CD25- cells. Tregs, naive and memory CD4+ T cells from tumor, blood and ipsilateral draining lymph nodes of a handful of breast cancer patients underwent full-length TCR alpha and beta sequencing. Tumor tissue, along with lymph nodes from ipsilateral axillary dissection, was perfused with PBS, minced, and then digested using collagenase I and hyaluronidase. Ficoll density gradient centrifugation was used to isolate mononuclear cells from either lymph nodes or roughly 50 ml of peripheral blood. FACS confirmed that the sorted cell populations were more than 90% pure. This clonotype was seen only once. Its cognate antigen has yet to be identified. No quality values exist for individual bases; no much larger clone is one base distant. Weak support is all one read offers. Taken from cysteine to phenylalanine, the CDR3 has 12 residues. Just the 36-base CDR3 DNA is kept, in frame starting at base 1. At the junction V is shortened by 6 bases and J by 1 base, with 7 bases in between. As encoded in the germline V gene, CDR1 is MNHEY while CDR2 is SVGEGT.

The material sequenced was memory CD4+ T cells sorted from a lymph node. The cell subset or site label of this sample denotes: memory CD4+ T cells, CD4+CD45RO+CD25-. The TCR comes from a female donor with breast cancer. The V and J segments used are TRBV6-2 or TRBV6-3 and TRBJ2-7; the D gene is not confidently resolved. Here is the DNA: TGTGCCAGCAGCCCTACATCCTACGAGCAGTACTTC. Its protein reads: CASSPTSYEQYF.